These 29 T cell receptor beta chains originate from one sample sequenced in a study of CD4+ T cells in melanoma. Produced via immunoSEQ multiplex PCR; TCRdb's table is partial and in-frame only. There are some 150,000 clones in the sample; about 93% occur only once, and approximately 1.4% lies in the top ten. Receptors originate from a human donor with melanoma.

The chain links TRBV4-2 to TRBJ1-3; tentatively, D is TRBD1 (6 bases). The ends were cut back, 0 bases at V and 4 bases at J, with 16 bases in the middle. The CDR3 has 17 amino acids. CDR1 and CDR2 from the germline V gene are LGHNA and YNFKEQ. CDR3 loop: CASSQDGGEQGGNTIYF. Written as DNA, the CDR3 is TGTGCCAGCAGCCAAGATGGCGGGGAGCAGGGGGGAAACACCATATATTTT.

The V and J genes are TRBV19 and TRBJ2-7; D could derive from TRBD1 or TRBD2 (5 bases each). The germline V gene encodes CDR1 LNHDA and CDR2 SQIVND (reference sequence). Deletions cut 3 bases from V and 6 bases from J, with 12 bases between. CDR3 size: 13 residues. CDR3 in amino acids: CASSIGTLSEQYF. The CDR3 coding sequence is TGTGCCAGTAGTATCGGGACCCTCTCCGAGCAGTACTTC.

The chain uses TRBV5-4 and TRBJ2-5; the match to TRBD2 covers 7 bases. Unmatched junction bases numbered 5, after V lost 4 bases and J lost 2 bases. Germline assignment: CDR1 SGHNT and CDR2 YYREEE (reference sequence). The CDR3 totals 14 residues. CDR3: CASSTTSVQETQYF. As DNA, the CDR3 is TGTGCCAGCAGCACCACTAGCGTACAAGAGACCCAGTACTTC.

This clone was seen only once. This chain connects TRBV4-1 to TRBJ1-2; 10 bases are a match to TRBD1. Germline CDR1 MGHRA, CDR2 YSYEKL. J gave up 7 bases and V 4 bases, and 9 bases lay outside the gene matches. CDR3 length: 15 residues. Here the CDR3 DNA reads TGCGCCAGCAGCCGATCCGGGACAGGGGCGGTTGGCTACACCTTC. Amino acid sequence: CASSRSGTGAVGYTF.

The chain couples TRBV4-1 to TRBJ2-5; D is unresolved. The CDR3 covers 14 residues. From germline, CDR1 is MGHRA and CDR2 YSYEKL. V lost 1 base, J lost 6 bases, and 12 bases lay in between. The CDR3 is CASSQGPASQTQYF. As DNA, the CDR3 is TGCGCCAGCAGCCAAGGTCCGGCCTCTCAGACCCAGTACTTC.

The rearrangement joins TRBV29-1 to TRBJ1-3; no reliable D call. CDR1 is SQVTM, CDR2 ANQGSEA, per germline. The CDR3 consists of 13 residues. Between the trimmed V and J ends, which lost 4 bases and 0 bases, there was a span of 7 bases. The CDR3 protein is CSVVAVSGNTIYF. The CDR3 nucleotides read TGCAGCGTTGTTGCAGTCTCTGGAAACACCATATATTTT.

The chain has TRBV9 and TRBJ2-5; 12 bases are a match to TRBD1. The germline gives CDR1 SGDLS, CDR2 YYNGEE. The CDR3 totals 15 residues. Trimming at V came to 4 bases and at J to 1 base, leaving 2 bases not matched to a gene. CDR3 sequence: CASSRDRGPQETQYF. The CDR3 bases are TGTGCCAGCAGCCGGGACAGGGGGCCCCAAGAGACCCAGTACTTC.

The J gene is TRBJ2-2, the V gene TRBV14; 8 bases line up with TRBD2. The V segment lost 2 bases and the J segment 5 bases; nucleotides outside the gene matches: 4. The CDR3 consists of 15 residues. Germline CDR1 SGHDN, CDR2 FVKESK. CDR3 nucleotides: TGTGCCAGCAGCCAACAGGCGGGAGGTACCGGGGAGCTGTTTTTT. This codes for CASSQQAGGTGELFF.

The chain carries TRBV28 and TRBJ2-3; D unresolved. The V and J ends lost 3 bases and 7 bases respectively, with 11 bases between them. Per germline, CDR1 MDHEN and CDR2 SYDVKM. The CDR3 length is 13 residues. The DNA for the CDR3 is TGTGCCAGCAGTTTCAGGCCAGTAAATACGCAGTATTTT. This encodes CASSFRPVNTQYF.

The chain combines TRBV19 with TRBJ1-1, with D possibly matching TRBD1 (5 bases). The germline gives CDR1 LNHDA, CDR2 SQIVND (reference sequence). The CDR3 is made up of 14 amino acids. V was shortened by 6 bases and J by 2 bases, with 13 bases between the two germline ends. CDR3 region: CASRKGHLNTEAFF. DNA for the CDR3: TGTGCCAGTAGGAAAGGACATCTTAACACTGAAGCTTTCTTT.

The V gene is TRBV10-2, the J gene TRBJ2-1; 12 nucleotides align to TRBD2. Germline-derived CDR1 and CDR2 are WSHSY and SAAADI. V gave up 2 bases and J gave up 11 bases; unmatched junction bases: 7. This CDR3 has 15 amino acids. The CDR3 sequence is CASSEIGLAGGKQFF. For the CDR3, the DNA is TGCGCCAGCAGTGAGATCGGCCTAGCGGGGGGGAAGCAGTTCTTC.

This sequence joins TRBV25-1 and TRBJ2-5; D possibly uses TRBD1 or TRBD2 (6 bases each). Trimming stripped 7 bases from V and 5 bases from J, with 14 bases between. The CDR3 totals 13 residues. From germline, CDR1 is MGHDK and CDR2 SYGVNS. CDR3 protein: CASIRGQGETQYF. CDR3 sequence (DNA): TGTGCCAGCATCCGGGGGCAGGGGGAGACCCAGTACTTC.

V is TRBV6-5 and J is TRBJ1-2; D perhaps matches TRBD1 (6 bases). Deletions cut 2 bases from V and 7 bases from J, with 11 bases between. The germline CDR1 and CDR2 sequences are MNHEY and SVGAGI. The CDR3 is 13 amino acids. The CDR3 reads CASSYGLRGGYTF. CDR3 bases: TGTGCCAGCAGTTACGGCCTCAGGGGTGGCTACACCTTC.

The chain couples TRBV6-1 to TRBJ2-7; no reliable D call. Germline CDR1 and CDR2: MNHNS and SASEGT. Trimming cost V 7 bases and J 3 bases, with 13 bases left between them. CDR3 length: 13 residues. The CDR3 spells CASIMGSYYEQYF. The CDR3 DNA is TGTGCCAGCATCATGGGCTCCTACTACGAGCAGTACTTC.

The chain uses TRBV5-1 and TRBJ2-2; 8 positions match TRBD1. The V gene's germline CDR1 is SGHRS and CDR2 YFSETQ. The V gene end was trimmed by 7 bases and the J gene end by 2 bases; junction bases not matched to a gene: 4. The CDR3 runs 14 residues. The CDR3 protein is CASRGQVNTGELFF. The CDR3 DNA follows: TGCGCCAGCCGGGGACAGGTTAACACCGGGGAGCTGTTTTTT. Full variable domain (outside the CDR3, taken from reference TRBV5-1 and TRBJ2-2): KAGVTQTPRYLIKTRGQQVTLSCSPISGHRSVSWYQQTPGQGLQFLFEYFSETQRNKGNFPGRFSGRQFSNSRSEMNVSTLELGDSALYLCASRGQVNTGELFFGEGSRLTVL.

The chain couples TRBV10-2 to TRBJ1-1; D uncertain. Germline loops: CDR1 WSHSY, CDR2 SAAADI. V lost 4 bases and J lost 0, with 3 bases in between. The CDR3 is 12 amino acids. Written as DNA, the CDR3 is TGCGCCAGCAGTGTTGTGAACACTGAAGCTTTCTTT. Amino acids: CASSVVNTEAFF.

The V call is TRBV5-1, the J call TRBJ2-5; TRBD2 might be the D (6 bases). Trimming left V 5 bases short and J 5 bases short, with 13 bases between. CDR1 SGHRS and CDR2 YFSETQ come from the germline V gene. This CDR3 has 13 amino acids. In nucleotides, the CDR3 is TGCGCCAGCAGTATGGCGGCGGGGGAGACCCAGTACTTC. Protein: CASSMAAGETQYF.

The rearrangement uses TRBV5-1 and TRBJ1-1; 8 bases line up with TRBD1. Per germline, CDR1 SGHRS and CDR2 YFSETQ. Trimming removed 4 bases from V and 4 bases from J; junction bases left unmatched: 6. There are 14 residues in the CDR3. The CDR3 protein is CASSRDTGGTEAFF. DNA for the CDR3: TGCGCCAGCAGCCGCGATACAGGGGGCACTGAAGCTTTCTTT. The whole variable domain, filled in from reference TRBV5-1 and TRBJ1-1, reads KAGVTQTPRYLIKTRGQQVTLSCSPISGHRSVSWYQQTPGQGLQFLFEYFSETQRNKGNFPGRFSGRQFSNSRSEMNVSTLELGDSALYLCASSRDTGGTEAFFGQGTRLTVV.

The J gene is TRBJ2-1, the V gene TRBV6-1; D not resolved. The V gene's germline CDR1 is MNHNS and CDR2 SASEGT. The CDR3 contains 15 residues. Trimming left V 4 bases short and J 2 bases short, with 12 bases between. DNA of the CDR3: TGTGCCAGCAGTGCTCAGACGTCCACCTACAATGAGCAGTTCTTC. The encoded protein is CASSAQTSTYNEQFF.

V and J are TRBV6-1 and TRBJ1-2; D is possibly TRBD1 (5 bases). V was trimmed by 4 bases and J by 0 bases, leaving 12 bases between them. Germline CDR1 MNHNS, CDR2 SASEGT. This CDR3 is built from 15 residues. The CDR3 bases are TGTGCCAGCAGTGTATCGCAGGGTGCTAACTATGGCTACACCTTC. Its protein is CASSVSQGANYGYTF.

The sample holds one count of this clone. V is TRBV5-8 and J is TRBJ1-1; D not resolved. The CDR3 is 16 amino acids. The ends were cut back, 4 bases at V and 0 bases at J, with 16 bases in the middle. Germline lookup yields CDR1 SGHTS and CDR2 YDEGEE. Here the CDR3 DNA reads TGTGCCAGCAGCGGCGAAGCAGAAAATATGAACACTGAAGCTTTCTTT. Its protein is CASSGEAENMNTEAFF.

This chain joins TRBV6-5 and TRBJ1-4; D is uncertain. Trimming cost V 2 bases and J 8 bases, with 12 bases left between them. From germline, CDR1 is MNHEY and CDR2 SVGAGI. The CDR3 covers 14 residues. The CDR3 here is CASSYKRSSEKLFF. In DNA form, the CDR3 reads TGTGCCAGCAGTTACAAACGGTCGAGCGAAAAACTGTTTTTT.

The chain couples TRBV19 to TRBJ2-7, with D possibly TRBD2 on 7 matching bases. CDR1 is LNHDA and CDR2 is SQIVND in the germline V gene (reference sequence). The CDR3 sequence is 13 residues long. V lost 5 bases to trimming and J lost 3 bases, with 11 bases between them. In nucleotides, the CDR3 is TGTGCCAGTAGTTCGGGGGGCTACTACGAGCAGTACTTC. Its protein product is CASSSGGYYEQYF.

The V and J genes are TRBV15 and TRBJ1-2; the D gene is possibly TRBD1 (5 bases). Germline values: CDR1 LNHNV, CDR2 YYDKDF (reference sequence). V lost 2 bases, J lost 3 bases, and 10 bases lay in between. CDR3 size: 14 residues. Written as DNA, the CDR3 is TGTGCCACCAGCAGAAAGACAGAGCACTATGGCTACACCTTC. Amino acid sequence: CATSRKTEHYGYTF.

The chain is built from TRBV5-1 and TRBJ1-2; a possible D gene is TRBD1 (6 bases). V was trimmed by 4 bases and J by 5 bases, leaving 18 bases between them. This CDR3 has 15 residues. CDR1 and CDR2 (germline): SGHRS, YFSETQ. CDR3 sequence reads: CASSTTGGARYGYTF. The CDR3 DNA is TGCGCCAGCAGCACGACGGGGGGGGCCCGTTATGGCTACACCTTC.

The CDR3 spells CASSLGALTSTYEQYF. CDR3 sequence (DNA): TGCGCCAGCAGCTTGGGGGCCCTCACGTCCACCTACGAGCAGTACTTC. The V gene is TRBV5-1, the J gene TRBJ2-7; the D is unclear. Germline V gene lookup returns CDR1 SGHRS and CDR2 YFSETQ. The CDR3 is 16 amino acids. V was clipped by 0 bases and J by 2 bases, with 15 bases between them.

This clone has just one count. This sample also contains other DNA sequences that code for the same CDR3. The rearrangement joins TRBV28 to TRBJ1-3; D not certain. From germline, CDR1 is MDHEN and CDR2 SYDVKM. V was clipped by 7 bases and J by 3 bases, with 4 bases between them. There are 11 residues in the CDR3. The CDR3 DNA sequence: TGTGCCAGCAAAGGTGGAAACACCATATATTTT. Residues: CASKGGNTIYF.

The chain uses TRBV5-8 and TRBJ2-3; no reliable D call. The CDR3 has 17 amino acids. V dropped 0 bases and J dropped 2 bases, with 16 bases sitting between them. The germline V gene encodes CDR1 SGHTS and CDR2 YDEGEE. In DNA form, the CDR3 reads TGTGCCAGCAGCTTGGGTAGTCTAAAGGGAAACACAGATACGCAGTATTTT. Protein product: CASSLGSLKGNTDTQYF.

V usage is TRBV20-1 and J usage is TRBJ1-2; D is undetermined. Trimming cost V 5 bases and J 4 bases, with 8 bases left between them. Germline V gives CDR1 DFQATT, CDR2 SNEGSKA (reference sequence). The CDR3 is 11 amino acids. CDR3 residues: CSARQSYGYTF. The DNA for the CDR3 is TGCAGTGCTCGGCAGAGCTATGGCTACACCTTC.